Presented here are 12 T cell receptor beta chains from one specimen sequenced in a study of blood T cells in healthy people across ages. Then a second PCR, running roughly 7 to 11 cycles, was carried out with a sample-barcoded 5' primer and a J-beta primer mix. TCRdb independently ran MiXCR on the 5' RACE reads; one entry per CDR3 protein. This sample has over a million distinct CDR3 sequences; under 45% occur once, and the top ten carry 18%. Sequencing used blood. The receptor set was obtained from a woman in her sixties or seventies in good health.

About this clonotype: A much more abundant neighbour one base away suggests this may be a read error. The chain employs TRBV6-6 and TRBJ1-1, with D unclear. Trimming removed 2 bases from V and 6 bases from J, with 4 bases in between. Germline CDR1 and CDR2: MNHNY and SVGAGI (reference sequence). The CDR3 sequence is 11 residues long. The DNA for the CDR3 is TGTGCCAGCAGTTACGACTCTGAAGCTTTCTTT. This sequence encodes CASSYDSEAFF.

The chain couples TRBV28 to TRBJ1-4, with D perhaps matching TRBD1 (5 bases). Trimming pared 5 bases from V and 7 bases from J, leaving 17 bases between. The CDR3 totals 15 residues. Germline V gene lookup returns CDR1 MDHEN and CDR2 SYDVKM. The CDR3 loop reads CASSRSGALGEKLFF. In nucleotides, the CDR3 is TGTGCCAGCAGTAGGAGCGGGGCTCTAGGTGAAAAACTGTTTTTT.

The chain recombines TRBV29-1 with TRBJ2-3; 7 nucleotides align to TRBD2. The CDR3 is 15 residues long. Trimming took 4 bases from V and 2 from J; bases not matched to a gene: 9. The germline V gene has CDR1 SQVTM and CDR2 ANQGSEA. DNA for the CDR3: TGCAGCGTTGCGGGAGGCGGGGCGAACACAGATACGCAGTATTTT. Protein product: CSVAGGGANTDTQYF.

This clonotype appeared many times. The rearrangement links TRBV9 to TRBJ2-7, with D possibly TRBD1 on 6 matching bases. Germline CDR1 reads SGDLS; CDR2 reads YYNGEE. The germline V and J ends were trimmed by 7 bases and 3 bases, with 8 bases remaining between them. This CDR3 contains 11 residues. CDR3 DNA: TGTGCCAGCGGCAGGGGCTACGAGCAGTACTTC. This translates into CASGRGYEQYF.

This rearrangement joins TRBV6-1 to TRBJ2-7; TRBD1 is a possible D gene (5 bases). Per the germline V gene, CDR1 is MNHNS and CDR2 is SASEGT. V shed 2 bases and J shed 2 bases, with 10 bases lying between them. The CDR3 totals 14 residues. The CDR3 bases are TGTGCCAGCAGTGAATCAGGGAAGGCCTACGAGCAGTACTTC. This codes for CASSESGKAYEQYF.

This clonotype was detected only a few times. Since a much larger clone is just one base distant, this may be a read error. No conserved phenylalanine or tryptophan ends this CDR3, so it is likely a read error. The rearrangement links TRBV20-1 to TRBJ2-5; no definite D call. Germline-derived CDR1 and CDR2 are DFQATT and SNEGSKA (reference sequence). The germline V and J ends were trimmed by 5 bases and 5 bases, with 9 bases remaining between them. The CDR3 has 11 residues. DNA for the CDR3: TGCAGTGCTCGCCCCCAGGAGACCCAGTACTTA. Its protein is CSARPQETQYL.

The chain carries TRBV20-1 and TRBJ1-4; TRBD1 is a possible D gene (5 bases). This CDR3 spans 12 amino acids. Germline V gives CDR1 DFQATT, CDR2 SNEGSKA (reference sequence). Between the trimmed V and J ends, which lost 7 bases and 3 bases, there was a span of 9 bases. The DNA of the CDR3 is TGCAGTGTTTCCAGGGCTAATGAAAAACTGTTTTTT. Its protein product is CSVSRANEKLFF.

V gene TRBV12-3 or TRBV12-4 combines with J gene TRBJ2-5; TRBD1 matches at 10 bases. V was pared by 5 bases and J by 1 base, with 16 bases of the junction left unmatched. The CDR3 runs 19 residues. The CDR3 DNA reads TGTGCCAGCAGTCCCAGAAGGGACAGGGGCCGACTCTTCCAAGAGACCCAGTACTTC. Amino acid sequence: CASSPRRDRGRLFQETQYF.

The chain joins TRBV18 to TRBJ2-1, with D perhaps TRBD2 (6 bases). There are 13 residues in the CDR3. Germline V lookup: CDR1 KGHSH, CDR2 LQKENI. Trimming took 6 bases from V and 9 from J, leaving 15 bases between them. In DNA form, the CDR3 reads TGTGCCAGCTCGCCCGTGGGGGGTGGTGAGCAGTTCTTC. Encoded protein: CASSPVGGGEQFF. Variable domain in full (rest from reference TRBV18 and TRBJ2-1): NAGVMQNPRHLVRRRGQEARLRCSPMKGHSHVYWYRQLPEEGLKFMVYLQKENIIDESGMPKERFSAEFPKEGPSILRIQQVVRGDSAAYFCASSPVGGGEQFFGPGTRLTVL.

This clonotype came up a few times. One junction end does not reproduce the germline sequence, and a read error may be involved. V is TRBV5-1 and J is TRBJ2-1, with a tentative D call TRBD2 (5 bases). The V gene's germline CDR1 is SGHRS and CDR2 YFSETQ. CDR3 length: 15 amino acids. This chain's CDR3 is CASSLVGNPYNEQFF. In DNA, the CDR3 is TGTGCCAGCAGTTTGGTCGGGAACCCCTACAATGAGCAGTTCTTC.

The chain links TRBV2 to TRBJ1-2, with 7 bases matching TRBD1. CDR1 is SNHLY, CDR2 FYNNEI, per germline. The CDR3 loop spans 13 amino acids. Trimming cost V 6 bases and J 6 bases; bases outside gene matches: 7. The CDR3 DNA sequence: TGTGCCAGCAGCGGGGACAGATATAATGGCTACACCTTC. Its translation is CASSGDRYNGYTF.

This clonotype turned up a few times. CDR3 in amino acids: CSASGGSIRQETQYF. The CDR3 DNA reads TGCAGTGCTAGCGGGGGGTCGATACGGCAAGAGACCCAGTACTTC. The J gene is TRBJ2-5, the V gene TRBV20-1; TRBD2 matches at 7 bases. This CDR3 is 15 amino acids long. Trimming removed 3 bases from V and 2 bases from J; junction bases left unmatched: 9. CDR1 DFQATT and CDR2 SNEGSKA come from the germline V gene (reference sequence).